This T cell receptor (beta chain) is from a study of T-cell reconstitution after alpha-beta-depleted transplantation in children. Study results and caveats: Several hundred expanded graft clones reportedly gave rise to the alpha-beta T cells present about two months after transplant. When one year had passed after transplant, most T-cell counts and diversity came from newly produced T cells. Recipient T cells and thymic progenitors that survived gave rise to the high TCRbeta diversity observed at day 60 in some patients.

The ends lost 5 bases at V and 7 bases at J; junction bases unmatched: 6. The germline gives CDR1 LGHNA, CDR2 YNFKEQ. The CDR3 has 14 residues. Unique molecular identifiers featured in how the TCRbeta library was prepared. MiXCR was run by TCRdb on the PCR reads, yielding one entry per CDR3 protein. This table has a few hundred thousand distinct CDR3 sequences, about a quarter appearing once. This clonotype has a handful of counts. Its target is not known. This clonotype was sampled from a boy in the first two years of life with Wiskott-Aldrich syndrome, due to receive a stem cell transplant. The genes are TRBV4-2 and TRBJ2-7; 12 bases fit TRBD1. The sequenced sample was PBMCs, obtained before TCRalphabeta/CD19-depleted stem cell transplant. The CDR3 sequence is CASSTGQGAGEQYF. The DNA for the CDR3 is TGTGCCAGCAGCACGGGACAGGGGGCAGGAGAGCAGTACTTC.